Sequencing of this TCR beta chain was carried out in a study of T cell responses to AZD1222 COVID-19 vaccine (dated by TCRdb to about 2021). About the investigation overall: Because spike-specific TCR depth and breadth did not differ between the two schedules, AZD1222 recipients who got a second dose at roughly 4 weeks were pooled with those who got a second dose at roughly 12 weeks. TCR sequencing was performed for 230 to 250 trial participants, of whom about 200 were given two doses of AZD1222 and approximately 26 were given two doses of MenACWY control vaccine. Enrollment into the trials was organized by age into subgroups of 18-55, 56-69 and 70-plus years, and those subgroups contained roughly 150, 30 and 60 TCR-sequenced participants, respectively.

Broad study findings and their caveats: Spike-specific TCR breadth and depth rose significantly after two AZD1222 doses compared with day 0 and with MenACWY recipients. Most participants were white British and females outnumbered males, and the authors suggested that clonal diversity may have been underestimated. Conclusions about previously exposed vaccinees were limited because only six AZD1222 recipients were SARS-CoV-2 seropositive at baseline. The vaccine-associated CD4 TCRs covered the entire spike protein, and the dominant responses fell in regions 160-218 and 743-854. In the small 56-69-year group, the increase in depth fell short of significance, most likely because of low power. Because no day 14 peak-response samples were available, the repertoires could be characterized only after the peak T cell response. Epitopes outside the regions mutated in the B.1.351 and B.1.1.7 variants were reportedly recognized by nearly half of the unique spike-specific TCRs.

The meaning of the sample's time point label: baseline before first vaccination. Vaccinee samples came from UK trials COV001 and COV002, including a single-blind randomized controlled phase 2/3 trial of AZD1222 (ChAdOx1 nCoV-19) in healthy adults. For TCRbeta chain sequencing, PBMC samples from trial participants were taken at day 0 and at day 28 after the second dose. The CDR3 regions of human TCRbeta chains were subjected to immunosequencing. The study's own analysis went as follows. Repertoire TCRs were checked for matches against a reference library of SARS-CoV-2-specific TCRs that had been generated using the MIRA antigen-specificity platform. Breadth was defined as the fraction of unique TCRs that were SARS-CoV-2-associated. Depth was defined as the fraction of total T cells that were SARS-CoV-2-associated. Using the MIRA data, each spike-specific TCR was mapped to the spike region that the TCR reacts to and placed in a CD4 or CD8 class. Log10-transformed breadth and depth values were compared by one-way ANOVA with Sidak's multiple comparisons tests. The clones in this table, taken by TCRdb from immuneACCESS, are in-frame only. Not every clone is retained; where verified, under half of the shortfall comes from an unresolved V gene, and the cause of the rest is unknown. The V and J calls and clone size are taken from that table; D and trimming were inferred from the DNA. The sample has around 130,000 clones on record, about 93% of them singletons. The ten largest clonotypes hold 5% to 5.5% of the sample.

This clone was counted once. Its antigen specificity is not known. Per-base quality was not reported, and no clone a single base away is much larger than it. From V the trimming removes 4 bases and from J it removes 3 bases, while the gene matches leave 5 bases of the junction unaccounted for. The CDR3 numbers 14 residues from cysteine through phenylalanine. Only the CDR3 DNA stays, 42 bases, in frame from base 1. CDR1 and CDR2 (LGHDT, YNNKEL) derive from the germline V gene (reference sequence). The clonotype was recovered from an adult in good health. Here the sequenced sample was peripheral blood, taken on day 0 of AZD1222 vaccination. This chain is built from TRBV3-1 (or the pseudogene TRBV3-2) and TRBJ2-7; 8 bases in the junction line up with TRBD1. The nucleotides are TGTGCCAGCAGCCTGGGACAGGCGAACTACGAGCAGTACTTC. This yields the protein CASSLGQANYEQYF.